The present T cell receptor beta chain was sequenced within a study of early T cells in non-severe SARS-CoV-2 infection. On the study more broadly: Unsorted whole blood bulk RNA was sequenced, with unpaired chains. Overall study results and limits: VDJdb matching, biased toward anti-spike CD8 responses, missed private and CD4 specificities.

Individual cDNA molecules were tagged with unique molecular identifiers, the study reported. TCRdb ran MiXCR on the 5' RACE reads and lists one entry per CDR3 protein. The data contain tens of thousands of distinct CDR3 sequences, more than 8.5% of them singletons. This clonotype was seen more than once but under ten times. What it recognizes is unknown. The clonotype was recovered from an adult who was a healthcare worker with PCR-confirmed SARS-CoV-2 infection or an uninfected control (not recorded which). The sequenced material came from whole blood.

CDR3 in amino acids: CSVTGSTDTQYF. DNA of the CDR3: TGCAGCGTAACGGGCAGCACAGATACGCAGTATTTT. The rearrangement links TRBV29-1 to TRBJ2-3; D remains ambiguous. This CDR3 contains 12 residues. Germline V lookup: CDR1 SQVTM, CDR2 ANQGSEA. V shed 6 bases and J shed 0 bases, with 7 bases lying between them.